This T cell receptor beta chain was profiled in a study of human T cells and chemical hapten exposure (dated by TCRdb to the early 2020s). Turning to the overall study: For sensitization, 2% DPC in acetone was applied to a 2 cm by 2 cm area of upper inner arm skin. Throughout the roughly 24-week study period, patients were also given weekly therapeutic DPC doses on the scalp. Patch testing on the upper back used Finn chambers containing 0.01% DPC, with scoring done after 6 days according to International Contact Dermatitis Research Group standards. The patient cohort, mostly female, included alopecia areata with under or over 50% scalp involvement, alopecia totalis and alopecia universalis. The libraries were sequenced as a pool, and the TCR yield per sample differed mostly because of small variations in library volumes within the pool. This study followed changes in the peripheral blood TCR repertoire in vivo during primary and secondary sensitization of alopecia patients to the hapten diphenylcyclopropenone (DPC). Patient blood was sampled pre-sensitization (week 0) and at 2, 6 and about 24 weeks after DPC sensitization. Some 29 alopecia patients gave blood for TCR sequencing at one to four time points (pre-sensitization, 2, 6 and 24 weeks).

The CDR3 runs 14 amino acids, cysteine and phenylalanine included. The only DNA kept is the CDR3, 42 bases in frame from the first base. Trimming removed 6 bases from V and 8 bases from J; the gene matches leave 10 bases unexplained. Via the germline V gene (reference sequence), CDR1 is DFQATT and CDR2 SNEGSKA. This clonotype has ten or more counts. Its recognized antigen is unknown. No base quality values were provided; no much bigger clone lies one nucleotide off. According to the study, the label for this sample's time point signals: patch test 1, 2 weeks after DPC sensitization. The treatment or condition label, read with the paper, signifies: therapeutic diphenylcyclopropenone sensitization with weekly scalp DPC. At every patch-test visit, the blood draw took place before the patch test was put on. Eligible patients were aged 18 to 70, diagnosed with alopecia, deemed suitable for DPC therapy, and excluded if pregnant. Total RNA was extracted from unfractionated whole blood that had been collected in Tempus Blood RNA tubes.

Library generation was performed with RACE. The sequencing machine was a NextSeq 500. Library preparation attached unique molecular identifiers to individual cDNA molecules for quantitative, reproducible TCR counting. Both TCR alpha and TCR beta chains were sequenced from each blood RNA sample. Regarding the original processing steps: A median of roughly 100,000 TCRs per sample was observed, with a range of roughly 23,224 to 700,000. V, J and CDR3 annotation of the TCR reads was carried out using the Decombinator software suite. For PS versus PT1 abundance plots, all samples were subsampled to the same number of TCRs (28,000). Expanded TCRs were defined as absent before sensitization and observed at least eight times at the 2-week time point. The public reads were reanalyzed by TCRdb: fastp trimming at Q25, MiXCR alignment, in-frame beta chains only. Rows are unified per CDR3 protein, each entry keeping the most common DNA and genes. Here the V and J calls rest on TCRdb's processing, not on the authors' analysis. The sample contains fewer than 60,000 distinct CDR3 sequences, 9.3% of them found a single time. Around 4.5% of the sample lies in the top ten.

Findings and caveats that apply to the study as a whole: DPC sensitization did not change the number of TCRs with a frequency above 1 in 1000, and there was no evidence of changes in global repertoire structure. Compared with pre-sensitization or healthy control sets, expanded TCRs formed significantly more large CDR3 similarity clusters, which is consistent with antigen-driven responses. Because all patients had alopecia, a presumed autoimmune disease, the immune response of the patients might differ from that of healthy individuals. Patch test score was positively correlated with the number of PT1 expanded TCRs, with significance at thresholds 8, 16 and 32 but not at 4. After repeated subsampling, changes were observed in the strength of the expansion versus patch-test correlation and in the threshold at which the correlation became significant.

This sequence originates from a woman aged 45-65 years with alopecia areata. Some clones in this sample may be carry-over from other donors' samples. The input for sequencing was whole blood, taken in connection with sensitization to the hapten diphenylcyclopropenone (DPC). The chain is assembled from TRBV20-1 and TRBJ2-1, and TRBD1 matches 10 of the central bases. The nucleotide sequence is TGCAGTGCCAACCGGGACAGGGGACTCTATGAGCAGTTCTTC. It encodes CSANRDRGLYEQFF.